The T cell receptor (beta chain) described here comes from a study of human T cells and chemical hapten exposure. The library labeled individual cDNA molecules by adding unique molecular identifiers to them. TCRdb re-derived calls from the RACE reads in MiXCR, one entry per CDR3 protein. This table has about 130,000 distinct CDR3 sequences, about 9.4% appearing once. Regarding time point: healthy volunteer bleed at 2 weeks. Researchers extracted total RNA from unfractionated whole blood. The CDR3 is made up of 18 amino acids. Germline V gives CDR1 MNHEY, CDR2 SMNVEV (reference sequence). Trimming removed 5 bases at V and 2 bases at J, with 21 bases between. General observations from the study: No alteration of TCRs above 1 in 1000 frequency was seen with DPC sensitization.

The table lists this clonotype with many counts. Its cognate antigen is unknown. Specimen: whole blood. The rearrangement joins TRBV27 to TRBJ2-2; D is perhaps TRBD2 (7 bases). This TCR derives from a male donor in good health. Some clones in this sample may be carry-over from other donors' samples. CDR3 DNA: TGTGCCAGCAGTGCCGTTGGGGAGGGGGGCGGTAACACCGGGGAGCTGTTTTTT. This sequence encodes CASSAVGEGGGNTGELFF.